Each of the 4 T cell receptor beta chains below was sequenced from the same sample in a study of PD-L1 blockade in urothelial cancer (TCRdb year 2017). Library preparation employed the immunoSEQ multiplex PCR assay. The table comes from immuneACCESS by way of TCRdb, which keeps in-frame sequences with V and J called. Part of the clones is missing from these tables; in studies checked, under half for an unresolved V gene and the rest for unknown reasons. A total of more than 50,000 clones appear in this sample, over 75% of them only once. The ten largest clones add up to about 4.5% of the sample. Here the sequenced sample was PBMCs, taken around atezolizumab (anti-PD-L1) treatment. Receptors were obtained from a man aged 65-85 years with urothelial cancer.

The CDR3 region is CASSSAPGLAGERQYF. The CDR3 DNA follows: TGTGCCAGTAGTAGCGCCCCGGGACTAGCGGGAGAAAGGCAGTACTTC. The V and J genes are TRBV19 and TRBJ2-7, with 14 bases lining up with TRBD2. Germline V gene data show CDR1 as LNHDA and CDR2 as SQIVND (reference sequence). V lost 4 bases and J lost 9; bases outside the gene matches: 11. The CDR3 runs to 16 residues. Drawing the rest from reference TRBV19 and TRBJ2-7, the complete variable domain is DGGITQSPKYLFRKEGQNVTLSCEQNLNHDAMYWYRQDPGQGLRLIYYSQIVNDFQKGDIAEGYSVSREKKESFPLTVTSAQKNPTAFYLCASSSAPGLAGERQYFGPGTRLTVT.

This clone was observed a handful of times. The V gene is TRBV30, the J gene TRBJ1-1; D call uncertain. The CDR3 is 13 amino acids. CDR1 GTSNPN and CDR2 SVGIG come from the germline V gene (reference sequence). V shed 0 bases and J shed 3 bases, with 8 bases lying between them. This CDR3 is CAWSVSRDTEAFF. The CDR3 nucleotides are TGTGCCTGGAGTGTATCCCGCGACACTGAAGCTTTCTTT.

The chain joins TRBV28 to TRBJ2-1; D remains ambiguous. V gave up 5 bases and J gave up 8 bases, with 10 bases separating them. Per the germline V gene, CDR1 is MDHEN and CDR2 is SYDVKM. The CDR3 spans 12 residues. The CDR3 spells CASSVLRYEQFF. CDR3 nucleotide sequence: TGTGCCAGCAGTGTCTTGAGGTATGAGCAGTTCTTC.

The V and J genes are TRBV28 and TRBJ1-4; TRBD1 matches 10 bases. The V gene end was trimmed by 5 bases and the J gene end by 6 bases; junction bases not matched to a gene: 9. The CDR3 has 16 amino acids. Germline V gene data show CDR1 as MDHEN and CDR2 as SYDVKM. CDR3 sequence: CASSDRQGARDEKLFF. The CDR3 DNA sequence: TGTGCCAGCAGTGATAGACAGGGGGCGCGGGATGAAAAACTGTTTTTT.